The 14 T cell receptor beta chains below come from one sample, sequenced in a study of T cells in Graves' hyperthyroidism and ophthalmopathy. RNA transcripts were the template for amplifying TCR beta CDR3 regions. First-round RT-PCR of the TCR CDR3 relied on the HTBI primer set. TCRdb processed the multiplex PCR reads anew with MiXCR; each CDR3 protein has one entry. The sample lists 550,000 to 600,000 distinct CDR3 sequences; more than 13% were seen once. Material for sequencing was blood. The receptors derive from a woman younger than 35 with Graves' ophthalmopathy.

V usage is TRBV4-3 and J usage is TRBJ1-4; D not certain. The germline CDR1 and CDR2 sequences are LGHNA and YSLEER. The CDR3 loop spans 17 amino acids. Trimming pared 0 bases from V and 6 bases from J, leaving 17 bases between. CDR3: CASSQDRYGITDEKLFF. In DNA, the CDR3 is TGCGCCAGCAGCCAAGATCGTTATGGCATTACGGATGAAAAACTGTTTTTT.

This clonotype was counted many times. This sequence joins TRBV29-1 and TRBJ1-5, with D maybe TRBD1 (5 bases). Per germline, CDR1 SQVTM and CDR2 ANQGSEA. The CDR3 is made up of 15 amino acids. Trimming stripped 4 bases from V and 7 bases from J, with 20 bases between. CDR3 residues: CSVVSEWGNGQPQHF. Here the CDR3 DNA reads TGCAGCGTTGTCTCGGAATGGGGGAACGGGCAGCCCCAGCATTTT.

The chain recombines TRBV9 with TRBJ2-7; 8 bases agree with TRBD1. Per germline, CDR1 SGDLS and CDR2 YYNGEE. This CDR3 contains 15 residues. Unmatched junction bases numbered 5, after V lost 0 bases and J lost 3 bases. The CDR3 DNA is TGTGCCAGCAGCGTAGCTCGACAGGGGTTCTACGAGCAGTACTTC. Protein product: CASSVARQGFYEQYF. Full variable domain (remainder filled in from reference TRBV9 and TRBJ2-7): DSGVTQTPKHLITATGQRVTLRCSPRSGDLSVYWYQQSLDQGLQFLIQYYNGEERAKGNILERFSAQQFPDLHSELNLSSLELGDSALYFCASSVARQGFYEQYFGPGTRLTVT.

The V call is TRBV28, the J call TRBJ1-1; 8 bases fit TRBD1. CDR3 length: 14 amino acids. J gave up 8 bases and V 5 bases, and 10 bases lay outside the gene matches. Germline V lookup: CDR1 MDHEN, CDR2 SYDVKM. CDR3 protein: CASSPTGASPEAFF. CDR3 bases: TGTGCCAGCAGTCCGACAGGGGCGTCGCCCGAAGCTTTCTTT.

This clonotype has only one observation. A much more abundant neighbour one base away suggests this may be a read error. This chain connects TRBV28 to TRBJ2-2, with D possibly being TRBD1 (6 bases). V was shortened by 0 bases and J by 8 bases, with 10 bases between the two germline ends. The CDR3 consists of 14 residues. The germline CDR1 and CDR2 sequences are MDHEN and SYDVKM. CDR3 sequence reads: CASSLWTGRGELFF. The CDR3, as DNA: TGTGCCAGCAGTTTATGGACAGGTAGGGGGGAGCTGTTTTTT.

A remark on this clonotype: Mismatch with germline at one junction end may stem from a read error. V and J are TRBV24-1 and TRBJ2-1, with 12 positions matching TRBD2. This CDR3 is built from 15 residues. From germline, CDR1 is KGHDR and CDR2 SFDVKD. CDR3 sequence: CATCDPSGRENKQFF. CDR3 DNA: TGTGCCACCTGTGACCCTAGCGGGAGGGAGAATAAGCAGTTCTTC.

The rearrangement joins TRBV6-2 or TRBV6-3 to TRBJ2-3, with a possible D match to TRBD2 (5 bases). V was shortened by 7 bases and J by 0 bases, with 20 bases between the two germline ends. Per the germline V gene, CDR1 is MNHEY and CDR2 is SVGEGT. The CDR3 runs 17 residues. CDR3 nucleotides: TGTGCCAGCACCCTCGGGGAGTTCGGCGGAAGCACAGATACGCAGTATTTT. This gives the protein CASTLGEFGGSTDTQYF.

This clonotype has ten or more counts. This chain uses TRBV27 with TRBJ2-3, with 9 bases that match TRBD2. The length of the CDR3 is 17 residues. The V gene's germline CDR1 is MNHEY and CDR2 SMNVEV (reference sequence). V shed 0 bases, J shed 1 base, and the junction held 5 bases outside the gene matches. CDR3 residues: CASSLSRREGGTDTQYF. The CDR3 DNA is TGTGCCAGCAGTTTATCACGGCGGGAGGGTGGCACAGATACGCAGTATTTT.

The CDR3 loop is CASSQLLAGGIGELFF. CDR3 sequence (DNA): TGTGCCAGCAGCCAATTACTAGCGGGAGGGATCGGGGAGCTGTTTTTT. The chain employs TRBV3-1 and TRBJ2-2; 13 bases are a match to TRBD2. Per the germline V gene, CDR1 is LGHDT and CDR2 is YNNKEL (reference sequence). J lost 7 bases, V lost 2 bases, and 4 bases had no gene match. The length of the CDR3 is 16 residues.

This clonotype was recorded many times. The rearrangement joins TRBV11-3 to TRBJ2-5; TRBD2 agrees at 11 bases. Per germline, CDR1 SGHNT and CDR2 YENEEA. CDR3 size: 17 residues. V was clipped by 1 base and J by 2 bases; unmatched bases: 6. This CDR3 reads CASSLGLAGKMQETQYF. The CDR3 region has the DNA TGTGCCAGCAGCTTAGGACTAGCGGGGAAGATGCAAGAGACCCAGTACTTC.

This clonotype was detected many times. The chain joins TRBV18 to TRBJ1-5; tentative D call: TRBD1 (6 bases). CDR1 and CDR2 (germline): KGHSH, LQKENI. The V end was cut by 6 bases, the J end by 11 bases, with 14 bases between. The CDR3 runs to 12 residues. As DNA, the CDR3 is TGTGCCAGCTCGAGGGGGATTGGAGCCCAGCATTTT. Its translation: CASSRGIGAQHF.

There are many counts of this clonotype. The rearrangement joins TRBV7-9 to TRBJ2-7, with TRBD1 matching over 9 bases. V dropped 3 bases and J dropped 2; count of bases not matched to a gene: 5. Germline assignment: CDR1 SEHNR and CDR2 FQNEAQ (reference sequence). The CDR3 loop spans 15 amino acids. The CDR3 here is CASSFGQGSPYEQYF. The CDR3 DNA sequence: TGTGCCAGCAGCTTCGGACAGGGGAGCCCCTACGAGCAGTACTTC.

This clonotype was counted between two and nine times. The chain links TRBV24-1 to TRBJ2-1, with a possible D match to TRBD2 (5 bases). The CDR3 is 17 amino acids. V was pared by 8 bases and J by 0 bases, with 19 bases between. Per the germline V gene, CDR1 is KGHDR and CDR2 is SFDVKD. The DNA for the CDR3 is TGTGCCACCACCTTCCCGGCGGGTCCCTTCTCCTACAATGAGCAGTTCTTC. Translating gives CATTFPAGPFSYNEQFF.

This clonotype was detected a few times. The rearrangement joins TRBV4-1 to TRBJ1-5, with D possibly matching TRBD1 (5 bases). Per the germline V gene, CDR1 is MGHRA and CDR2 is YSYEKL. This CDR3 is 21 amino acids long. The germline V and J ends were trimmed by 1 base and 0 bases, with 25 bases remaining between them. The CDR3 spells CASSQGSAELGALNSNQPQHF. The CDR3 DNA sequence: TGCGCCAGCAGCCAAGGCTCGGCTGAACTAGGGGCGTTAAATAGCAATCAGCCCCAGCATTTT.